One and the same sample provided the 13 T cell receptor beta chains below, sequenced in a study of shared clonotypes between healthy human individuals. TCRdb's table, derived via immunoSEQ multiplex PCR, lists solely in-frame clones and lacks some. The sample contains around 2.5 million clones, 93% of which appear only once. What was sequenced was naive CD4+ T cells from PBMCs. Subset meaning: CD45RA+ positively selected. These receptors came from a man between 18 and 35 years old in good health. Some clones in this sample may be carry-over from other donors' samples.

The V gene is TRBV6-1, the J gene TRBJ1-1; possible D gene TRBD1, 5 bases. This CDR3 contains 14 residues. The V gene lost 2 bases and the J gene lost 5 bases, with 12 bases spanning the gap. The germline CDR1 and CDR2 sequences are MNHNS and SASEGT. The CDR3 protein is CASSESGGKTEAFF. The CDR3 DNA follows: TGTGCCAGCAGTGAAAGCGGGGGAAAAACTGAAGCTTTCTTT.

V is TRBV27 and J is TRBJ1-2; D gene uncertain. Per germline, CDR1 MNHEY and CDR2 SMNVEV (reference sequence). The CDR3 loop spans 14 amino acids. V was clipped by 6 bases and J by 2 bases, with 13 bases between them. CDR3 sequence: CASRPFLGNYGYTF. DNA of the CDR3: TGTGCCAGCAGACCCTTTTTGGGAAACTATGGCTACACCTTC.

This chain joins TRBV7-3 and TRBJ2-1; D is unresolved. The V gene lost 4 bases and the J gene lost 8 bases, with 9 bases spanning the gap. Germline V gene lookup returns CDR1 SGHTA and CDR2 FQGTGA. The length of the CDR3 is 12 residues. This CDR3 reads CASSSSDDEQFF. CDR3 DNA: TGTGCCAGCAGCTCTTCAGATGATGAGCAGTTCTTC.

The chain links TRBV6-5 to TRBJ1-2; D may be TRBD1 (5 bases). Germline V gives CDR1 MNHEY, CDR2 SVGAGI. The CDR3 has 13 amino acids. V shed 5 bases and J shed 2 bases, with 9 bases lying between them. The CDR3 reads CASSTGANYGYTF. The CDR3 DNA reads as TGTGCCAGCAGTACAGGTGCGAACTATGGCTACACCTTC.

The chain has TRBV5-1 and TRBJ2-6; tentative D call: TRBD1 (8 bases). The CDR3 loop spans 18 amino acids. Germline loops: CDR1 SGHRS, CDR2 YFSETQ. Trimming took 0 bases from V and 2 from J, leaving 15 bases between them. Written as DNA, the CDR3 is TGCGCCAGCAGCTTGGGAGACAGGGGACTAACTGGGGCCAACGTCCTGACTTTC. Translating it yields CASSLGDRGLTGANVLTF.

The rearrangement uses TRBV11-1 and TRBJ2-1, with 12 nucleotides matching TRBD2. This CDR3 is 16 amino acids long. Germline V gene data show CDR1 as SGHAT and CDR2 as FQDESV (reference sequence). After removal of 1 base from V and 8 bases from J, the junction contained 6 bases not matched to a gene. The CDR3 DNA reads TGTGCCAGCAGCTTAGTTCGACTAGCGGGAGTAGATGAGCAGTTCTTC. It codes for CASSLVRLAGVDEQFF. Using reference TRBV11-1 and TRBJ2-1 for the parts outside the CDR3, the full variable domain is EAEVAQSPRYKITEKSQAVAFWCDPISGHATLYWYRQILGQGPELLVQFQDESVVDDSQLPKDRFSAERLKGVDSTLKIQPAELGDSAMYLCASSLVRLAGVDEQFFGPGTRLTVL.

This sequence joins TRBV28 and TRBJ1-1, with unresolved D. CDR1 and CDR2 (germline): MDHEN, SYDVKM. Trimming cost V 2 bases and J 2 bases, with 12 bases left between them. The CDR3 extends over 15 amino acids. The CDR3 sequence is CASSLGAGGNTEAFF. The CDR3, as DNA: TGTGCCAGCAGTTTAGGAGCGGGAGGTAACACTGAAGCTTTCTTT.

This clone was observed a single time. This chain connects TRBV7-9 to TRBJ2-1, with TRBD2 identical over 8 bases. V gave up 5 bases and J gave up 8 bases; unmatched junction bases: 14. Germline V gene data show CDR1 as SEHNR and CDR2 as FQNEAQ (reference sequence). This CDR3 comprises 16 residues. The CDR3 loop is CASSRIREGSQDEQFF. The CDR3, as DNA: TGTGCCAGCAGCCGTATCCGGGAGGGCAGTCAGGATGAGCAGTTCTTC.

V gene TRBV5-6 combines with J gene TRBJ1-1; the D is unclear. Germline V gives CDR1 SGHDT, CDR2 YYEEEE. Trimming shortened V by 4 bases and J by 0 bases, and 10 bases separated the two germline ends. The CDR3 is 14 amino acids. CDR3 amino acids: CASSPRYVNTEAFF. CDR3 in DNA: TGTGCCAGCAGCCCCCGGTACGTGAACACTGAAGCTTTCTTT.

The chain recombines TRBV5-1 with TRBJ1-1; D is unresolved. The CDR3 contains 14 residues. The germline gives CDR1 SGHRS, CDR2 YFSETQ. The V end lost 0 bases, the J end lost 4 bases, and 10 bases lay between the germline ends. CDR3 protein: CASSLVPGSTEAFF. As DNA, the CDR3 is TGCGCCAGCAGCTTGGTTCCGGGAAGCACTGAAGCTTTCTTT.

CDR3 in amino acids: CASSQTSRYEQYF. The DNA of the CDR3 is TGTGCCAGCAGCCAAACGAGTCGTTACGAGCAGTACTTC. The chain couples TRBV16 to TRBJ2-7; D ambiguous. Trimming removed 2 bases from V and 4 bases from J, with 9 bases in between. The CDR3 loop spans 13 amino acids. The V gene's germline CDR1 is KGHSY and CDR2 FQNENV.

The chain links TRBV6-1 to TRBJ2-7, with no clear D. Germline V CDR1 and CDR2: MNHNS, SASEGT. V gave up 2 bases and J gave up 3 bases, with 8 bases separating them. CDR3 length: 13 amino acids. The CDR3 sequence is CASSEPPYYEQYF. CDR3 nucleotide sequence: TGTGCCAGCAGTGAACCCCCGTACTACGAGCAGTACTTC.

The chain recombines TRBV25-1 with TRBJ2-1; 7 bases are a match to TRBD2. Germline trimming cut 4 bases from V and 8 bases from J; bases unmatched to any gene: 8. The CDR3 has 14 amino acids. CDR1 is MGHDK, CDR2 SYGVNS, per germline. CDR3 sequence (DNA): TGTGCCAGCAGTGGGACTAGTTGGTTCCATGAGCAGTTCTTC. This encodes CASSGTSWFHEQFF.